The 30 T cell receptor beta chains below come from one sample, sequenced in a study of blood T cell repertoires in COVID-19. Measured with immunoSEQ multiplex PCR; TCRdb has only the in-frame clones, and not every one. The sample lists under 150,000 clones, roughly 88% occurring once. Sequencing input: peripheral blood. The receptors shown here come from a woman between 55 and 75 years old with COVID-19, enrolled during active disease.

This clone has only a few counts. V is TRBV6-1 and J is TRBJ1-5; 8 positions agree with TRBD1. V gave up 0 bases and J gave up 2 bases; unmatched junction bases: 6. This CDR3 comprises 17 residues. The germline gives CDR1 MNHNS, CDR2 SASEGT. DNA of the CDR3: TGTGCCAGCAGTGAAGCCTCAGGGGGCAAAGGCAATCAGCCCCAGCATTTT. Its protein is CASSEASGGKGNQPQHF.

This clone has only a few counts. The rearrangement joins TRBV28 to TRBJ1-2; a weak D match, TRBD1 (5 bases). V was shortened by 6 bases and J by 6 bases, with 17 bases between the two germline ends. Per the germline V gene, CDR1 is MDHEN and CDR2 is SYDVKM. CDR3 length equals 14 residues. In nucleotides, the CDR3 is TGTGCCAGCAGCACTGACGTAGGGGCAAATGGCTACACCTTC. It codes for CASSTDVGANGYTF.

DNA for the CDR3: TGTGCCATCAGTGCAGGGAGCAATCAGCCCCAGCATTTT. Translation: CAISAGSNQPQHF. The chain recombines TRBV10-3 with TRBJ1-5; a possible D gene is TRBD1 (5 bases). The V gene's germline CDR1 is ENHRY and CDR2 SYGVKD. The germline V and J ends were trimmed by 4 bases and 1 base, with 5 bases remaining between them. This CDR3 is 13 amino acids long.

This rearrangement joins TRBV7-9 to TRBJ2-2; 9 bases fit TRBD1. Germline V gene sequence: CDR1 SEHNR, CDR2 FQNEAQ (reference sequence). The CDR3 consists of 17 residues. The junction had 7 bases not matched to a gene; V was cut back by 0 bases and J by 5 bases. CDR3 DNA: TGTGCCAGCAGCTTAGCATCGGGACAGGGAGATACCGGGGAGCTGTTTTTT. This encodes CASSLASGQGDTGELFF.

This clone has just one count. This chain joins TRBV15 and TRBJ1-1; D remains unclear. CDR3 size: 15 residues. Trimming cost V 0 bases and J 1 base, with 9 bases left between them. Germline values: CDR1 LNHNV, CDR2 YYDKDF (reference sequence). The CDR3 region has the DNA TGTGCCACCAGCAGAGATCAAGAGGGGAACACTGAAGCTTTCTTT. It encodes CATSRDQEGNTEAFF.

In its sample, this clone ranks as medium-sized. This chain links TRBV5-8 with TRBJ2-5, with 8 bases matching TRBD1. V was pared by 3 bases and J by 1 base, with 11 bases of the junction left unmatched. Germline CDR1 is SGHTS and CDR2 is YDEGEE. This CDR3 comprises 17 residues. The DNA for the CDR3 is TGTGCCAGCAGCTCGGTCGACAGGGGAGGTCTCCAAGAGACCCAGTACTTC. Protein sequence: CASSSVDRGGLQETQYF.

The chain combines TRBV30 with TRBJ1-4; a possible D gene is TRBD1 (6 bases). V shed 6 bases and J shed 5 bases, with 13 bases lying between them. CDR1 is GTSNPN and CDR2 is SVGIG in the germline V gene (reference sequence). The CDR3 runs to 13 residues. The CDR3 DNA sequence: TGTGCCTGCCTCGACAGGTTAAATGAAAAACTGTTTTTT. Its protein is CACLDRLNEKLFF.

The rearrangement joins TRBV5-1 to TRBJ2-3, with D tentatively TRBD1 (6 bases). The CDR3 spans 14 residues. Trimming cost V 3 bases and J 5 bases, with 13 bases left between them. From germline, CDR1 is SGHRS and CDR2 YFSETQ. For the CDR3, the DNA is TGCGCCAGCAGCTCGGGGCTAGGGGGAGATACGCAGTATTTT. The encoded protein is CASSSGLGGDTQYF.

This clone was seen a few times. The genes are TRBV7-8 and TRBJ1-1; 7 nucleotides line up with TRBD1. The germline gives CDR1 SGHVS, CDR2 FQNEAQ. This CDR3 comprises 15 residues. With 1 base clipped from V and 4 bases from J, the junction kept 6 bases outside the gene matches. The CDR3 protein is CASSLGTGASTEAFF. In DNA form, the CDR3 reads TGTGCCAGCAGCTTAGGTACAGGGGCGAGCACTGAAGCTTTCTTT.

This sequence joins TRBV21-1 and TRBJ1-5; the table's D call, TRBD1, was not checked against the DNA. TRBV21-1 is a pseudogene segment. The CDR3 consists of 15 residues. CDR3 residues: CASRGDTYSNQPQHF. The CDR3 bases are TGTGCCAGCAGGGGGGACACGTATAGCAATCAGCCCCAGCATTTT.

This clone occurred a few times. The V call is TRBV19, the J call TRBJ2-2, with a weak D call TRBD1 (5 bases). The length of the CDR3 is 14 residues. V was shortened by 4 bases and J by 4 bases, with 10 bases between the two germline ends. The germline V gene has CDR1 LNHDA and CDR2 SQIVND (reference sequence). The CDR3 DNA follows: TGTGCCAGTAGTACCCGACAGCTCACCGGGGAGCTGTTTTTT. The encoded protein is CASSTRQLTGELFF.

The rearrangement joins TRBV7-6 to TRBJ1-2; the D is unclear. CDR1 is SGHVS and CDR2 is FNYEAQ in the germline V gene. The CDR3 runs to 16 residues. V lost 1 base and J lost 1, with 13 bases in between. In DNA, the CDR3 is TGTGCCAGCAGCTTAGGGAACCCGGGGATTAACTATGGCTACACCTTC. Residues: CASSLGNPGINYGYTF.

Written as DNA, the CDR3 is TGTGCCAGCAGTTACCTGTGGGGGGACCTTCAAGAGACCCAGTACTTC. Amino acids: CASSYLWGDLQETQYF. J is TRBJ2-5 and V is TRBV6-5, with D possibly being TRBD2 (6 bases). Trimming stripped 2 bases from V and 2 bases from J, with 15 bases between. The CDR3 contains 16 residues. CDR1 MNHEY and CDR2 SVGAGI come from the germline V gene.

This clone occurred many times. This chain uses TRBV19 with TRBJ1-2; D is unclear. The CDR3 contains 12 residues. Germline V gives CDR1 LNHDA, CDR2 SQIVND (reference sequence). The V gene lost 5 bases and the J gene lost 8 bases, with 12 bases spanning the gap. The CDR3 region is CASSQTEEGYTF. DNA of the CDR3: TGTGCCAGTAGTCAAACGGAGGAGGGCTACACCTTC. Based on the CDR3 plus reference TRBV19 and TRBJ1-2, the full variable domain is DGGITQSPKYLFRKEGQNVTLSCEQNLNHDAMYWYRQDPGQGLRLIYYSQIVNDFQKGDIAEGYSVSREKKESFPLTVTSAQKNPTAFYLCASSQTEEGYTFGSGTRLTVV.

The gene calls are TRBV2 and TRBJ1-1, with a possible D match to TRBD1 (6 bases). Trimming shortened V by 6 bases and J by 1 base, and 15 bases separated the two germline ends. The CDR3 has 15 residues. CDR1 and CDR2 from the germline V gene are SNHLY and FYNNEI. The CDR3 region is CASSPWGRGNTEAFF. The CDR3 region has the DNA TGTGCCAGCAGCCCCTGGGGCAGGGGGAACACTGAAGCTTTCTTT. Full variable domain (missing parts from reference TRBV2 and TRBJ1-1): EPEVTQTPSHQVTQMGQEVILRCVPISNHLYFYWYRQILGQKVEFLVSFYNNEISEKSEIFDDQFSVERPDGSNFTLKIRSTKLEDSAMYFCASSPWGRGNTEAFFGQGTRLTVV.

The chain carries TRBV30 and TRBJ1-6, with unresolved D. V gave up 3 bases and J gave up 13 bases, with 19 bases separating them. The length of the CDR3 is 14 residues. Germline V lookup: CDR1 GTSNPN, CDR2 SVGIG (reference sequence). This chain's CDR3 is CAWRPTGGGLPLHF. The CDR3 DNA reads TGTGCCTGGAGACCTACCGGAGGAGGACTTCCCCTCCACTTT.

The chain carries TRBV11-2 and TRBJ1-2, with D possibly TRBD1 on 5 matching bases. Trimming took off 5 bases at V and 4 bases at J, with 14 bases between the two ends. The V gene's germline CDR1 is SGHAT and CDR2 FQNNGV. The length of the CDR3 is 14 residues. The CDR3 DNA reads TGTGCCAGCAGCCCGGGTGCGGGACTCTATGGCTACACCTTC. Its translation: CASSPGAGLYGYTF.

V is TRBV5-1 and J is TRBJ2-7; D call uncertain. Looked up from germline, CDR1 is SGHRS and CDR2 is YFSETQ. This CDR3 has 12 residues. Trimming removed 0 bases from V and 7 bases from J, with 8 bases in between. The CDR3 reads CASSLDQSEQYF. The DNA for the CDR3 is TGCGCCAGCAGCTTGGACCAGTCTGAGCAGTACTTC.

This chain joins TRBV5-1 and TRBJ1-2; no clear D. This CDR3 has 15 residues. Trimming pared 0 bases from V and 0 bases from J, leaving 9 bases between. From germline, CDR1 is SGHRS and CDR2 YFSETQ. The CDR3 nucleotides are TGCGCCAGCAGCTTGGTACCGGGAGCTAACTATGGCTACACCTTC. It specifies CASSLVPGANYGYTF.

V is TRBV9 and J is TRBJ2-1, with TRBD2 identical over 10 bases. There are 18 residues in the CDR3. The junction had 10 bases not matched to a gene; V was cut back by 4 bases and J by 0 bases. Germline V lookup: CDR1 SGDLS, CDR2 YYNGEE. CDR3 loop: CASSLQAGGISSYNEQFF. The DNA of the CDR3 is TGTGCCAGCAGCCTCCAAGCGGGGGGGATTAGCTCCTACAATGAGCAGTTCTTC.

The CDR3 sequence is CATKRLEGPMNEKLFF. DNA for the CDR3: TGCGCCACCAAACGATTGGAGGGGCCGATGAATGAAAAACTGTTTTTT. The rearrangement uses TRBV10-1 and TRBJ1-4; TRBD1 might be the D (5 bases). Trimming removed 10 bases from V and 5 bases from J, with 23 bases in between. Germline CDR1 is WNHNN and CDR2 is SYGVQD (reference sequence). The length of the CDR3 is 16 residues.

This chain connects TRBV3-1 (or the pseudogene TRBV3-2) to TRBJ2-7; D uncertain. Germline V gene sequence: CDR1 LGHDT, CDR2 YNNKEL (reference sequence). The CDR3 is 12 residues long. Trimming pared 5 bases from V and 3 bases from J, leaving 8 bases between. This CDR3 reads CASSRQDYEQYF. In DNA form, the CDR3 reads TGTGCCAGCAGCAGGCAGGACTACGAGCAGTACTTC.

This sequence joins TRBV29-1 and TRBJ1-2; the D is unclear. Deletions cut 6 bases from V and 4 bases from J, with 15 bases between. Germline V gives CDR1 SQVTM, CDR2 ANQGSEA. The CDR3 loop spans 13 amino acids. The CDR3 loop reads CSVGKTAVYGYTF. The CDR3 region has the DNA TGCAGCGTCGGGAAGACCGCCGTCTATGGCTACACCTTC.

The J gene is TRBJ1-2, the V gene TRBV12-3 or TRBV12-4; 7 bases align to TRBD1. V gave up 6 bases and J gave up 2 bases; unmatched junction bases: 3. This CDR3 has 13 residues. The CDR3 DNA reads as TGTGCCAGCAGCCGGGGACAGAACTATGGCTACACCTTC. The encoded protein is CASSRGQNYGYTF.

This chain uses TRBV7-9 with TRBJ2-1, with TRBD1 identical over 7 bases. Germline CDR1 SEHNR, CDR2 FQNEAQ (reference sequence). There are 16 residues in the CDR3. V dropped 4 bases and J dropped 3; count of bases not matched to a gene: 9. The CDR3 DNA is TGTGCCAGCAGCTCCAAGACAGGGCTCGGCTACAATGAGCAGTTCTTC. It specifies CASSSKTGLGYNEQFF. Drawing the rest from reference TRBV7-9 and TRBJ2-1, the complete variable domain is DTGVSQNPRHKITKRGQNVTFRCDPISEHNRLYWYRQTLGQGPEFLTYFQNEAQLEKSRLLSDRFSAERPKGSFSTLEIQRTEQGDSAMYLCASSSKTGLGYNEQFFGPGTRLTVL.

The chain is built from TRBV30 and TRBJ2-7; 7 positions match TRBD2. CDR1 is GTSNPN and CDR2 is SVGIG in the germline V gene (reference sequence). With V trimmed by 3 bases and J by 2 bases, 4 bases remained unmatched. The CDR3 is 13 amino acids. Here the CDR3 reads CAWSRGTTYEQYF. The CDR3 region has the DNA TGTGCCTGGAGCCGGGGGACTACCTACGAGCAGTACTTC.

The chain joins TRBV5-4 to TRBJ2-1, with 9 bases aligning to TRBD2. CDR3 length: 17 amino acids. V shed 6 bases and J 0 bases; nucleotides not matched to a gene: 10. Per germline, CDR1 SGHNT and CDR2 YYREEE (reference sequence). As DNA, the CDR3 is TGTGCCAGCATGTGGCGGGGGGGTCTTAGCTCCTACAATGAGCAGTTCTTC. Residues: CASMWRGGLSSYNEQFF.

V and J are TRBV5-4 and TRBJ2-3; D is unclear. The CDR3 extends over 14 amino acids. Germline CDR1 and CDR2: SGHNT and YYREEE (reference sequence). V was shortened by 6 bases and J by 3 bases, with 14 bases between the two germline ends. The CDR3 nucleotides are TGTGCCAGCATCGACCGGGTGGGTACAGATACGCAGTATTTT. Protein: CASIDRVGTDTQYF.

This clone has a handful of counts. The J gene is TRBJ1-2, the V gene TRBV27, with D tentatively TRBD1 (5 bases). V lost 4 bases and J 4 bases, leaving 13 bases between the germline ends. CDR3 length equals 14 residues. Germline-derived CDR1 and CDR2 are MNHEY and SMNVEV (reference sequence). DNA for the CDR3: TGTGCCAGCAGTTCACAGGCAGGATTCTATGGCTACACCTTC. This encodes CASSSQAGFYGYTF.

This sequence joins TRBV9 and TRBJ1-2; tentative D call: TRBD1 (6 bases). V shed 0 bases and J shed 2 bases, with 8 bases lying between them. CDR1 is SGDLS and CDR2 is YYNGEE in the germline V gene. The CDR3 consists of 14 residues. The CDR3 here is CASSVEDRNYGYTF. The CDR3 nucleotides read TGTGCCAGCAGCGTAGAAGACAGGAACTATGGCTACACCTTC. The full variable domain, completed using reference TRBV9 and TRBJ1-2, is DSGVTQTPKHLITATGQRVTLRCSPRSGDLSVYWYQQSLDQGLQFLIQYYNGEERAKGNILERFSAQQFPDLHSELNLSSLELGDSALYFCASSVEDRNYGYTFGSGTRLTVV.